This T cell receptor (beta chain) was recorded in a study of cytomegalovirus exposure and HLA in healthy donors. Study outcomes and limitations: Later analysis associated a missense DCLRE1C variant with TCR beta V- and J-gene trimming. The authors enumerated around 150 TCR beta chains as linked to cytomegalovirus. Reports described diagnosis of cytomegalovirus status by the classifier as highly specific and sensitive.

Germline V gives CDR1 LNHDA, CDR2 SQIVND (reference sequence). Deletions cut 5 bases from V and 0 bases from J, with 7 bases between. The CDR3 has 13 residues. Of note for this clone: The antigen is undetermined.

The PCR ran on 60 Vbeta and 13 Jbeta primers. The repertoire was sequenced with immunoSEQ multiplex PCR; TCRdb's copy has only in-frame clones and lacks some. The sample has about 170,000 clones; roughly three quarters are singletons. The sample consisted of PBMCs. The genes are TRBV19 and TRBJ1-1, with D uncertain. This sequence was found in a middle-aged man in good health and CMV-seropositive. The CDR3 spells CASSRQMNTEAFF. The CDR3 DNA is TGTGCCAGTAGTCGTCAGATGAACACTGAAGCTTTCTTT.